This section outlines one T cell receptor (beta chain) sequence together with its context. Its antigen is unidentified. V gave up 8 bases and J gave up 2 bases, with 16 bases separating them. The CDR3 has 14 amino acids. CDR1 and CDR2 from the germline V gene are MNHEY and SVGAGI. The sample is drawn from a study of cytomegalovirus exposure and HLA in healthy donors. Study outcomes and limitations: Most subjects' HLA-A and HLA-B alleles were reportedly predicted from TCR beta sequences. What was likely a sequencing artifact was a cluster of highly shared sequence variants. The classifier, whose performance was assessed in both the original and validation cohorts, reportedly diagnosed cytomegalovirus status with high specificity and sensitivity.

PCR amplification relied on 60 Vbeta primers (plus 13 Jbeta primers). Measured with immunoSEQ multiplex PCR; TCRdb has only the in-frame clones, and not every one. Altogether 180,000 or so clones are present, approximately 86% being singletons, with the ten largest covering around 0.3%. The material sequenced was PBMCs. V is TRBV6-5 and J is TRBJ2-7; D is perhaps TRBD1 (8 bases). The receptor was derived from a woman in her twenties or thirties in good health and CMV-seronegative. The CDR3 DNA sequence: TGTGCCAGCCAGACACAGGGGGGGCCCTACGAGCAGTACTTC. Its translation is CASQTQGGPYEQYF.